Sequencing of this T cell receptor (beta chain) was carried out in a study of shared clonotypes between healthy human individuals. Sequencing was performed with immunoSEQ multiplex PCR; in TCRdb, only in-frame clones are kept and a portion is missing. The sample lists roughly 1.5 million clones; 98% were seen once. Germline CDR1 reads KGHSH; CDR2 reads LQKENI. The length of the CDR3 is 17 residues. V was pared by 2 bases and J by 4 bases, with 20 bases between. The chain uses TRBV18 and TRBJ1-1; the D gene is possibly TRBD1 (5 bases). The source material was naive CD4+ T cells sorted from blood. Stated subset: CD45RA+ positively selected. This receptor was taken from a man aged 25 to 40 in good health. For the CDR3, the DNA is TGTGCCAGCTCACCAGGTAAGGGACCGACCGGTGGCACTGAAGCTTTCTTT. This sequence encodes CASSPGKGPTGGTEAFF. The full variable domain, in which reference TRBV18 and TRBJ1-1 provide the parts outside the CDR3, is NAGVMQNPRHLVRRRGQEARLRCSPMKGHSHVYWYRQLPEEGLKFMVYLQKENIIDESGMPKERFSAEFPKEGPSILRIQQVVRGDSAAYFCASSPGKGPTGGTEAFFGQGTRLTVV.